This passage covers 5 T cell receptor beta chains from one sample sequenced in a study of CD8+ T cells in alopecia areata (dated by TCRdb to the late 2010s). Library preparation was by the immunoSEQ multiplex PCR assay. For TCR sequencing, RNA was extracted from every sample and reverse transcribed into cDNA to serve as template. Entries here come from immuneACCESS through TCRdb and include only in-frame sequences with V and J called. Some clones fail to appear in such tables; in the studies checked, an unresolved V gene covers under half of the shortfall, and the cause of the remainder is unknown. The sample has about 100,000 clones on record, 59% of them singletons. Of the sample, less than 25% falls within the top ten clones. Sequencing was done on a sample of CD8+ T cells sorted from blood. These receptors were collected from a human donor in good health.

V and J are TRBV4-3 and TRBJ2-7; D is unclear. V lost 0 bases and J lost 3, with 12 bases in between. The CDR3 is made up of 15 amino acids. CDR1 and CDR2 (germline): LGHNA, YSLEER. CDR3 in amino acids: CASSQEGSGFYEQYF. DNA for the CDR3: TGCGCCAGCAGCCAAGAGGGTTCTGGATTCTACGAGCAGTACTTC.

This chain joins TRBV5-6 and TRBJ1-1, with D possibly TRBD1 on 5 matching bases. V was trimmed by 3 bases and J by 5 bases, leaving 14 bases between them. Germline loops: CDR1 SGHDT, CDR2 YYEEEE. The CDR3 has 14 amino acids. The CDR3 DNA is TGTGCCAGCAGCTGGGGGATTTCTGGAACTGAAGCTTTCTTT. It specifies CASSWGISGTEAFF. The whole variable domain, remainder taken from reference TRBV5-6 and TRBJ1-1, is DAGVTQSPTHLIKTRGQQVTLRCSPKSGHDTVSWYQQALGQGPQFIFQYYEEEERQRGNFPDRFSGHQFPNYSSELNVNALLLGDSALYLCASSWGISGTEAFFGQGTRLTVV.

The CDR3 loop is CASSQWTGGNQPQHF. DNA for the CDR3: TGTGCCAGCAGCCAATGGACAGGGGGCAATCAGCCCCAGCATTTT. The chain is built from TRBV4-2 and TRBJ1-5; 9 bases fit TRBD1. CDR1 LGHNA and CDR2 YNFKEQ come from the germline V gene. The CDR3 sequence is 15 residues long. V dropped 2 bases and J dropped 2; count of bases not matched to a gene: 1.

The CDR3 region has the DNA TGTGCCAGCAGTTTAATAGGCACACTAAGCTATGGCTACACCTTC. Its translation: CASSLIGTLSYGYTF. This chain uses TRBV27 with TRBJ1-2; no firm D call. The germline V gene has CDR1 MNHEY and CDR2 SMNVEV (reference sequence). Trimming removed 2 bases at V and 4 bases at J, with 14 bases between. The CDR3 runs to 15 residues.

This chain connects TRBV21-1 to TRBJ1-3; the table's TRBD1 call for D was not verified on the DNA. TRBV21-1 is a listed pseudogene. This CDR3 contains 16 residues. The CDR3 is CASSKVARDRAITIYF. The CDR3 DNA reads TGTGCCAGCAGCAAAGTGGCCCGGGACAGGGCAATCACCATATATTTT.